Shown below are 17 T cell receptor beta chains from a single sample sequenced in a study of blood T cells in healthy people across ages. The second PCR ran about 6 to 11 cycles with a sample-barcoded 5' primer and J-beta primers. TCRdb itself ran the 5' RACE reads through MiXCR, one entry per CDR3 protein. The sample carries roughly 1.7 million distinct CDR3 sequences, about 35% recorded once. Sample: blood. The receptors derive from a woman aged 25 to 39 in good health.

There are many counts of this clonotype. The chain is built from TRBV29-1 and TRBJ2-1; D perhaps matches TRBD1 (6 bases). CDR3 length: 15 amino acids. The germline V gene has CDR1 SQVTM and CDR2 ANQGSEA. Trimming took 2 bases from V and 1 from J, leaving 12 bases between them. The CDR3, as DNA: TGCAGCGTTGAATCAGGGGAGAATTCCTACAATGAGCAGTTCTTC. Encoded protein: CSVESGENSYNEQFF.

This chain links TRBV24-1 with TRBJ2-1; 13 bases line up with TRBD2. This CDR3 is built from 18 residues. Germline assignment: CDR1 KGHDR and CDR2 SFDVKD. The trim removed 5 bases at V and 0 bases at J, leaving 6 bases unmatched. The CDR3 nucleotides read TGTGCCACCAGTGGGGGGACTAGCGGGACCAGCTCCTACAATGAGCAGTTCTTC. Amino acid sequence: CATSGGTSGTSSYNEQFF.

The CDR3 DNA reads as TGTGCCAGCAGCGTGGATCCGGACAGGGTGGTCACAGATACGCAGTATTTT. Amino acid sequence: CASSVDPDRVVTDTQYF. The rearrangement links TRBV9 to TRBJ2-3, with 8 bases fitting TRBD1. V lost 2 bases to trimming and J lost 2 bases; unmatched junction nucleotides: 10. There are 17 residues in the CDR3. Germline V gene lookup returns CDR1 SGDLS and CDR2 YYNGEE.

As concerns this clonotype: A read error may be the cause here, since a much bigger clone is one base away. The chain employs TRBV20-1 and TRBJ2-1, with D unclear. The last part of the DNA fits TRBJ2-7 better; the J call may be wrong. The CDR3 has 13 amino acids. Germline CDR1 reads DFQATT; CDR2 reads SNEGSKA (reference sequence). The CDR3 region is CSARGLSYNEQYF. The DNA for the CDR3 is TGCAGTGCTAGAGGCTTGTCCTACAATGAGCAGTACTTC.

This chain uses TRBV2 with TRBJ1-2; 9 bases are a match to TRBD1. The CDR3 extends over 15 amino acids. V lost 6 bases and J lost 4; bases outside the gene matches: 9. CDR1 is SNHLY, CDR2 FYNNEI, per germline. CDR3 residues: CASRATGTGSYGYTF. The CDR3 DNA follows: TGTGCCAGCAGGGCCACCGGGACAGGGTCCTATGGCTACACCTTC.

V usage is TRBV27 and J usage is TRBJ2-7; D gene unclear. V was shortened by 4 bases and J by 3 bases, with 10 bases between the two germline ends. CDR1 MNHEY and CDR2 SMNVEV come from the germline V gene (reference sequence). This CDR3 has 13 residues. The CDR3 is CASSYRRDYEQYF. The CDR3 coding sequence is TGTGCCAGCAGTTACCGGAGAGACTACGAGCAGTACTTC.

V gene TRBV12-3 or TRBV12-4 combines with J gene TRBJ1-4; D unresolved. The V gene lost 7 bases and the J gene lost 3 bases, with 15 bases spanning the gap. The CDR3 sequence is 15 residues long. DNA for the CDR3: TGTGCCAGCACTCGCCCGGGTAGGGCTAATGAAAAACTGTTTTTT. This encodes CASTRPGRANEKLFF.

The gene calls are TRBV11-2 and TRBJ2-2, with a possible D match to TRBD2 (6 bases). Germline V CDR1 and CDR2: SGHAT, FQNNGV. The germline V and J ends were trimmed by 5 bases and 7 bases, with 17 bases remaining between them. The CDR3 has 15 amino acids. In DNA, the CDR3 is TGTGCCAGCAGCCCGGGGGTCGGGTTAGGCGGGGAGCTGTTTTTT. Protein sequence: CASSPGVGLGGELFF.

This clonotype was recorded a few times. The V and J genes are TRBV6-1 and TRBJ2-1; 7 bases align to TRBD1. Germline trimming cut 6 bases from V and 4 bases from J; bases unmatched to any gene: 9. This CDR3 comprises 15 residues. The germline V gene has CDR1 MNHNS and CDR2 SASEGT. The CDR3 region has the DNA TGTGCCAGCAGCCCTGGACAGGAGCTATACAATGAGCAGTTCTTC. Amino acids: CASSPGQELYNEQFF.

A few counts support this clonotype. The rearrangement joins TRBV4-1 to TRBJ2-7; D is undetermined. CDR3 length equals 15 residues. V shed 2 bases and J shed 0 bases, with 11 bases lying between them. Germline loops: CDR1 MGHRA, CDR2 YSYEKL. The CDR3 spells CASSQTTVSSYEQYF. The CDR3 nucleotides are TGCGCCAGCAGCCAAACGACCGTAAGCTCCTACGAGCAGTACTTC.

The sample holds a few counts of this clonotype. The genes are TRBV4-1 and TRBJ2-3; 7 positions agree with TRBD2. The CDR3 sequence is 16 residues long. V lost 0 bases, J lost 1 base, and 4 bases stayed unmatched. Germline-derived CDR1 and CDR2 are MGHRA and YSYEKL. This chain's CDR3 is CASSQDGAGGTDTQYF. For the CDR3, the DNA is TGCGCCAGCAGCCAAGATGGTGCGGGGGGCACAGATACGCAGTATTTT.

Remarks on this clonotype: Given the absence of the conserved phenylalanine or tryptophan at the CDR3 end, a read error is likely. The V and J genes are TRBV6-2 or TRBV6-3 and TRBJ2-1; 11 bases are a match to TRBD2. The CDR3 loop spans 16 amino acids. The germline gives CDR1 MNHEY, CDR2 SVGEGT. V trimming: 6 bases; J trimming: 7 bases; junction bases outside the gene matches: 11. The CDR3 DNA is TGTGCCAGCAGACAAAACCTAGCGGGGGGTTGGAATGAGCAGTTCGTC. It specifies CASRQNLAGGWNEQFV.

This clonotype was detected ten times or more. This chain uses TRBV6-1 with TRBJ2-1; 10 bases are a match to TRBD2. Germline CDR1 MNHNS, CDR2 SASEGT. The CDR3 runs 14 residues. Trimming cost V 5 bases and J 5 bases; bases outside gene matches: 3. The CDR3 is CASSHTSGNNEQFF. The CDR3 DNA follows: TGTGCCAGCAGTCATACTAGCGGGAACAATGAGCAGTTCTTC.

This chain joins TRBV29-1 and TRBJ1-1; TRBD1 agrees at 9 bases. From germline, CDR1 is SQVTM and CDR2 ANQGSEA. The trim removed 3 bases at V and 4 bases at J, leaving 9 bases unmatched. The CDR3 sequence is 15 residues long. CDR3 DNA sequence: TGCAGCGTTGAGGCGCTGGGACAGGGCTTCACTGAAGCTTTCTTT. Amino acid sequence: CSVEALGQGFTEAFF.

This clonotype has more than one count but fewer than ten. This chain joins TRBV3-1 and TRBJ1-1; D remains unclear. Germline-derived CDR1 and CDR2 are LGHDT and YNNKEL (reference sequence). V lost 3 bases and J 7 bases, leaving 18 bases between the germline ends. There are 15 residues in the CDR3. CDR3 residues: CASSHLTEGNHEAFF. As DNA, the CDR3 is TGTGCCAGCAGCCACCTCACAGAGGGCAACCATGAAGCTTTCTTT.

This clonotype was counted only a few times. This rearrangement joins TRBV7-3 to TRBJ1-1, with D possibly matching TRBD1 (5 bases). Per germline, CDR1 SGHTA and CDR2 FQGTGA. V lost 4 bases and J 1 base, leaving 13 bases between the germline ends. The CDR3 runs to 15 residues. The CDR3 DNA reads TGTGCCAGCAGCTCCGGGACCGTGGGGAACACTGAAGCTTTCTTT. Protein sequence: CASSSGTVGNTEAFF.

The chain links TRBV20-1 to TRBJ2-2, with 11 bases lining up with TRBD2. Germline V lookup: CDR1 DFQATT, CDR2 SNEGSKA (reference sequence). The CDR3 consists of 18 residues. The V and J ends lost 0 bases and 1 base, in that order; junction bases with no gene match: 7. CDR3 in DNA: TGCAGTGCTAGAGATCTCCCGACTAGCGGGAAGAACACCGGGGAGCTGTTTTTT. Its translation is CSARDLPTSGKNTGELFF.